The clone carrying this T cell receptor (beta chain) showed up just once. The antigen is unknown. Trimming took 4 bases from V and 8 from J, leaving 15 bases between them. The germline V gene encodes CDR1 SGDLS and CDR2 YYNGEE. CDR3 length: 14 amino acids. These data originate in a study of shared clonotypes between healthy human individuals. Study-wide findings and caveats: Sharing across four donors was seen in roughly 5% of naive CD4 clonotypes.

This table comes from immunoSEQ multiplex PCR, and its TCRdb copy is limited to in-frame clones, with some not included. The sample has some 1,400,000 clones; about 96% are singletons. Input material: naive CD4+ T cells sorted from blood. Sample subset: CD45RA+ positively selected. This chain connects TRBV9 to TRBJ1-4; D gene unclear. The sequence was obtained from a young man in good health. CDR3 nucleotide sequence: TGTGCCAGCAGCTTACGGCCGATCGGCGAAAAACTGTTTTTT. This encodes CASSLRPIGEKLFF.